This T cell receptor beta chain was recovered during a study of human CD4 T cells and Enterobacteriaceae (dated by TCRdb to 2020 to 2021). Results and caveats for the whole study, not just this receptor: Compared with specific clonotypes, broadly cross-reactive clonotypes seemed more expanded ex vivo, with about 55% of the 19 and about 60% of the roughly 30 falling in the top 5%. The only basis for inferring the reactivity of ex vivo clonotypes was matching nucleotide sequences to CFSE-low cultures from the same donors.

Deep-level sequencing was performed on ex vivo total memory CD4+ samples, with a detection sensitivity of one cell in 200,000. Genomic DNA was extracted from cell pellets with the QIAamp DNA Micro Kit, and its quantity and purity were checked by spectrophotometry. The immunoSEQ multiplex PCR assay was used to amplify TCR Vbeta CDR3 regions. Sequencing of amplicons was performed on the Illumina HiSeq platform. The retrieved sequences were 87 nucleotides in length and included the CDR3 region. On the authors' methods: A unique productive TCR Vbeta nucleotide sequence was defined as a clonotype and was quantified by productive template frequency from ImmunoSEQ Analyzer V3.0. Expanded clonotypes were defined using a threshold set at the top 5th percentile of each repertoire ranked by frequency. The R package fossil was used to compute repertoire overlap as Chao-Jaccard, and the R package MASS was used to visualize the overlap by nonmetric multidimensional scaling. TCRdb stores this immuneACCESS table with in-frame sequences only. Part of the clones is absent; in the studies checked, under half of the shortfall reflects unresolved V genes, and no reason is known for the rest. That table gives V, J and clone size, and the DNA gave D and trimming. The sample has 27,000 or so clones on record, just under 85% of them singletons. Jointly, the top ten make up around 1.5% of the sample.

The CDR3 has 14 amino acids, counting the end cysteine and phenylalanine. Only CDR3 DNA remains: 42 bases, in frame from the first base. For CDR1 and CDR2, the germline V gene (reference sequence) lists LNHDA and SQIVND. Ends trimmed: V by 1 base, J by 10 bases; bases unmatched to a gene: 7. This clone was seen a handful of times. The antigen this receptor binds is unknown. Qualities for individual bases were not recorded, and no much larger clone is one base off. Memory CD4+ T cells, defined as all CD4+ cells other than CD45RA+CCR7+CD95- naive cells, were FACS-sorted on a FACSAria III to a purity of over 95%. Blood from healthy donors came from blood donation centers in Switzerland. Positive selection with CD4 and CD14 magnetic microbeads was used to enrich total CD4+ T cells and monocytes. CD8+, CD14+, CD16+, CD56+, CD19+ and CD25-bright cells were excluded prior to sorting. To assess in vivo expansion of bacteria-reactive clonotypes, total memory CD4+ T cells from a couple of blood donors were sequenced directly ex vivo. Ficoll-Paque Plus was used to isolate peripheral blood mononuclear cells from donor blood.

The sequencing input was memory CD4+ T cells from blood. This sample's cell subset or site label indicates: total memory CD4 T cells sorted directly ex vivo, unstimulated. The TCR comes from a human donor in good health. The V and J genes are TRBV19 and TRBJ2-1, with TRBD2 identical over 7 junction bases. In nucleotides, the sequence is TGTGCCAGTAGTATAGGGGCGGGAGATCAAGAGCAGTTCTTC. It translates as CASSIGAGDQEQFF.